The entry below describes one T cell receptor beta chain. Sequencing used immunoSEQ multiplex PCR; TCRdb keeps in-frame clones, though not all of them. The sample has 75,000 to 100,000 clones, 82% seen once. This entry belongs to a study of radiotherapy plus CTLA-4 blockade in lung cancer. The overall study: An objective response was seen in 15% to 20% of patients, and disease control in about 30%.

The V end was cut by 5 bases, the J end by 3 bases, with 13 bases between. The CDR3 is 14 amino acids. The germline V gene encodes CDR1 MNHNS and CDR2 SASEGT. Enrolled patients, whose metastatic non-small-cell lung cancer was chemo-refractory, received focal radiation plus CTLA-4 blockade with ipilimumab. The chain links TRBV6-1 to TRBJ2-5; tentatively, D is TRBD1 (6 bases). The clonotype originates from a human donor with non-small cell lung cancer who had a partial response to radiotherapy plus ipilimumab. This sample comprised peripheral blood, obtained from a patient treated with radiotherapy plus ipilimumab. The chain's CDR3 is CASSLQGGKETQYF. The CDR3 DNA follows: TGTGCCAGCAGTTTACAGGGTGGGAAAGAGACCCAGTACTTC.